This T cell receptor beta chain came from a study of blood T cell repertoires in COVID-19. Study processing details: The assay estimated nucleated cells by amplifying reference gene primers. Here immunoSEQ multiplex PCR was the method, and the copy in TCRdb shows in-frame clones only, minus some. The V and J calls and clone size are taken from that table; D and trimming were inferred from the DNA. The sample holds about 120,000 clones; 75% to 85% are singletons and the top ten take 12%. The CDR3 has 17 amino acids. V shed 0 bases and J shed 0 bases, with 13 bases lying between them. Germline V gene sequence: CDR1 SGDLS, CDR2 YYNGEE.

The sequencing sample was made of peripheral blood. The chain is built from TRBV9 and TRBJ1-3; weak D call: TRBD1 (6 bases). This TCR derives from a human donor in a cohort sampled during active COVID-19. The CDR3 DNA reads as TGTGCCAGCAGCGTAGGAGGGGACACCTCCTCTGGAAACACCATATATTTT. It encodes CASSVGGDTSSGNTIYF.